The rows below give T cell receptor beta chains drawn from one sample of a study of T cell responses to AZD1222 COVID-19 vaccine. This table comes from immunoSEQ multiplex PCR, and its TCRdb copy is limited to in-frame clones, with some not included. Altogether roughly 86,000 clones are present, less than 85% being singletons, with the ten largest covering over 3.5%. The specimen was peripheral blood, collected 28 days after the second AZD1222 dose. These receptors all come from an adult who received the AZD1222 COVID-19 vaccine. Each CDR3 is given with its conserved first and last residue. The order of the fields is clone size, V gene, D gene, J gene, CDR3 length, CDR3 DNA, CDR3 protein. D genes are given only for firm matches. Rows give clone size only sometimes, using once, few, many, or a class for an expanded clone.

clone_size: .; v_call: TRBV4-2; d_call: TRBD2; j_call: TRBJ2-5; cdr3_length: 17; cdr3_nt: TGTGCCAGCAGCCAAGATTTTCAGCGGGGGGGCCAAGAGACCCAGTACTTC; cdr3_aa: CASSQDFQRGGQETQYF
clone_size: .; v_call: TRBV15; d_call: .; j_call: TRBJ2-7; cdr3_length: 16; cdr3_nt: TGTGCCACCAGCATATCAGGGGCGGCAAGCTCCTACGAGCAGTACTTC; cdr3_aa: CATSISGAASSYEQYF
clone_size: .; v_call: TRBV2; d_call: .; j_call: TRBJ2-3; cdr3_length: 12; cdr3_nt: TGTGCCAGCAGTGAAAGGATTCTTGGGCAGTATTTT; cdr3_aa: CASSERILGQYF
clone_size: .; v_call: TRBV27; d_call: .; j_call: TRBJ1-1; cdr3_length: 13; cdr3_nt: TGTGCCAGCAGTTTCACAGTGAACACTGAAGCTTTCTTT; cdr3_aa: CASSFTVNTEAFF
clone_size: .; v_call: TRBV11-2; d_call: .; j_call: TRBJ2-1; cdr3_length: 12; cdr3_nt: TGTGCCAGCAGCGAGGAATCGGGACCGCAGTTCTTC; cdr3_aa: CASSEESGPQFF
clone_size: .; v_call: TRBV28; d_call: .; j_call: TRBJ2-7; cdr3_length: 13; cdr3_nt: TGTGCCAGCAGCACGACTACACCCTACGAGCAGTACTTC; cdr3_aa: CASSTTTPYEQYF
clone_size: .; v_call: TRBV19; d_call: .; j_call: TRBJ1-2; cdr3_length: 13; cdr3_nt: TGTGCCAGTAGTCCCCTCCGGGACAATGGGAACACCTTC; cdr3_aa: CASSPLRDNGNTF
clone_size: .; v_call: TRBV7-9; d_call: TRBD1; j_call: TRBJ2-2; cdr3_length: 15; cdr3_nt: TGTGCCAGCAGCCTCGGACAGGCATTTGTCGGGGAGCTGTTTTTT; cdr3_aa: CASSLGQAFVGELFF
clone_size: .; v_call: TRBV12-3/TRBV12-4; d_call: .; j_call: TRBJ2-7; cdr3_length: 11; cdr3_nt: TGTGCCAGCAGTTCCCTATACGAGCAGTACTTC; cdr3_aa: CASSSLYEQYF
clone_size: .; v_call: TRBV4-1; d_call: .; j_call: TRBJ2-1; cdr3_length: 16; cdr3_nt: TGCGCCAGCAGCCAAACGGGGAGCGGATCCTACAATGAGCAGTTCTTC; cdr3_aa: CASSQTGSGSYNEQFF
clone_size: .; v_call: TRBV6-2/TRBV6-3; d_call: TRBD1; j_call: TRBJ2-7; cdr3_length: 17; cdr3_nt: TGTGCCAGCAGCCCGGACAGGGGGCGCCTAGTAGCCTACGAGCAGTACTTC; cdr3_aa: CASSPDRGRLVAYEQYF
clone_size: few; v_call: TRBV28; d_call: TRBD2; j_call: TRBJ2-3; cdr3_length: 16; cdr3_nt: TGTGCCAGCAGTCCGGGACTAGCGGGAGGGACAGATACGCAGTATTTT; cdr3_aa: CASSPGLAGGTDTQYF
clone_size: .; v_call: TRBV5-4; d_call: .; j_call: TRBJ2-5; cdr3_length: 14; cdr3_nt: TGTGCCAGCAGCTTGGACCAGGTCCAAGAGACCCAGTACTTC; cdr3_aa: CASSLDQVQETQYF
clone_size: .; v_call: TRBV10-1; d_call: TRBD1; j_call: TRBJ2-2; cdr3_length: 14; cdr3_nt: TGCGCCAGCACGACAGGGGGATCAGCCGGGGAGCTGTTTTTT; cdr3_aa: CASTTGGSAGELFF
clone_size: .; v_call: TRBV28; d_call: .; j_call: TRBJ2-4; cdr3_length: 13; cdr3_nt: TGTGCCAGCAGTTTCCCCCCCGGGGGCATTCAGTACTTC; cdr3_aa: CASSFPPGGIQYF
clone_size: .; v_call: TRBV6-5; d_call: .; j_call: TRBJ1-1; cdr3_length: 13; cdr3_nt: TGTGCCAGCAGCCGCGGCCCGGACACTGAAGCTTTCTTT; cdr3_aa: CASSRGPDTEAFF
clone_size: .; v_call: TRBV7-2; d_call: .; j_call: TRBJ2-7; cdr3_length: 15; cdr3_nt: TGTGCCAGCAGCTCCCCCGGGGGACGTGCCTACGAGCAGTACTTC; cdr3_aa: CASSSPGGRAYEQYF
clone_size: .; v_call: TRBV28; d_call: TRBD1; j_call: TRBJ1-1; cdr3_length: 14; cdr3_nt: TGTGCCAGCAGTAGGGACAGGGTAAACACTGAAGCTTTCTTT; cdr3_aa: CASSRDRVNTEAFF
clone_size: .; v_call: TRBV5-1; d_call: .; j_call: TRBJ1-6; cdr3_length: 16; cdr3_nt: TGCGCCAGCAGCCCCACGATCAGGACCCCGAATTCACCCCTCCACTTT; cdr3_aa: CASSPTIRTPNSPLHF
clone_size: .; v_call: TRBV11-2; d_call: TRBD1; j_call: TRBJ2-7; cdr3_length: 15; cdr3_nt: TGTGCCAGCAGCTTAGGGGACAGATCCTCCTACGAGCAGTACTTC; cdr3_aa: CASSLGDRSSYEQYF
clone_size: .; v_call: TRBV10-3; d_call: .; j_call: TRBJ2-7; cdr3_length: 12; cdr3_nt: TGTGCCATCAGTGTGATGGGGAGCGAGCAGTACTTC; cdr3_aa: CAISVMGSEQYF
clone_size: .; v_call: TRBV7-9; d_call: TRBD1; j_call: TRBJ2-5; cdr3_length: 15; cdr3_nt: TGTGCCAGCAGCCTCCGGACAGGGGGCGGAGAGACCCAGTACTTC; cdr3_aa: CASSLRTGGGETQYF